This TCR beta chain was captured in a study of blood T cell repertoires in COVID-19. Across the study: Acute and convalescent COVID-19 specimens originated in the United States, Italy and Spain.

This clone was detected only once. Sequencing was performed with immunoSEQ multiplex PCR; in TCRdb, only in-frame clones are kept and a portion is missing. The data hold tens of thousands of clones, with around 80% observed a single time. The CDR3 runs to 14 residues. Trimming at V came to 2 bases and at J to 3 bases, leaving 5 bases not matched to a gene. Germline V gene lookup returns CDR1 SGHDT and CDR2 YYEEEE. This receptor was obtained from a human donor in a cohort sampled during active COVID-19. Sequenced: peripheral blood. This rearrangement joins TRBV5-6 to TRBJ2-7, with 7 nucleotides matching TRBD1. This chain's CDR3 is CASSFDHRGYEQYF. The CDR3 DNA reads TGTGCCAGCAGCTTTGATCACAGGGGCTACGAGCAGTACTTC.